This T cell receptor beta chain was sequenced for a study of blood T cells in healthy people across ages. Healthy Caucasians from Russia aged about 6 to 90 served as donors. Total RNA was extracted at no less than 5 micrograms per sample. The junction had 11 bases not matched to a gene; V was cut back by 4 bases and J by 2 bases. CDR1 and CDR2 from the germline V gene are SGHVS and FQNEAQ. CDR3 length equals 16 residues. Through a sample-barcoded 5' primer and a J-beta primer mix, a second PCR was run for roughly 6 to 12 cycles. A single record per CDR3 protein comes from TCRdb applying MiXCR to the 5' RACE reads. This sample has more than 1.4 million distinct CDR3 sequences, with approximately 40% found just once.

The sequenced sample consisted of blood. The origin of this receptor is a woman under 30 in good health. The rearrangement uses TRBV7-8 and TRBJ2-7; TRBD1 aligns across 7 bases. The CDR3: CASSSEGRGGTYEQYF. DNA for the CDR3: TGTGCCAGCAGCTCAGAGGGACGAGGGGGCACCTACGAGCAGTACTTC.